These T cell receptor beta chains were read from a single sample in a study of blood T cells in healthy people across ages. MiXCR, applied by TCRdb to the 5' RACE reads, yields one record per CDR3 protein. Counted here are fewer than 2 million distinct CDR3 sequences, approximately 40% occurring once; the ten biggest clones make up about 21%. Sequencing was performed on blood. The receptor set was obtained from a human donor in good health. CDR3s include the opening cysteine and the closing phenylalanine or tryptophan. A D gene is named only where the DNA matches it firmly. Clone size is shown for a subset of rows, as once, few, many or a class of expanded clone.

cdr3_nt	cdr3_aa	clone_size	v_call	d_call	j_call
TGCGCCAGCAGCTTCGGACAGAACAACGAGCAGTACTTC	CASSFGQNNEQYF	.	TRBV5-1	.	TRBJ2-7
TGTGCCAGCAGCCCTACTGAATACAATGAGCAGTTCTTC	CASSPTEYNEQFF	many	TRBV12-3/TRBV12-4	.	TRBJ2-1
TGTGCCAGCAGTTTATGGCAGGGAGTCTACGAGCAGTACTTC	CASSLWQGVYEQYF	few	TRBV28	.	TRBJ2-7
TGTGCCAGCAGATTCGACAGGGGAGGCAGCAATCAGCCCCAGCATTTT	CASRFDRGGSNQPQHF	.	TRBV2	TRBD1	TRBJ1-5
TGTGCCAGCAGCTACCGGGAGGTAGGAGATGCACTCTACGAGCAGTACTTC	CASSYREVGDALYEQYF	.	TRBV7-2	TRBD2	TRBJ2-7
TGCAGTGCTAGCCGGGGAGCTAGCACAGATACGCAGTATTTT	CSASRGASTDTQYF	.	TRBV20-1	.	TRBJ2-3
TGTGCCAGCAGTTTAAGTAAGGGCAGGCTCGAGCAGTACTTC	CASSLSKGRLEQYF	.	TRBV28	.	TRBJ2-7
TGCGCCAGCAGCTTGTCCTTAGGGGGCGGTTTCGTTGGCTACACCTTC	CASSLSLGGGFVGYTF	.	TRBV5-1	TRBD1	TRBJ1-2
TGTGCCAGCAGTCGCCCAGGAGCCCGACCTGACTACAATGAGCAGTTCTTC	CASSRPGARPDYNEQFF	.	TRBV28	.	TRBJ2-1
TGTGCCAGCGGCGGGACAGACACAGATATGCAGTATTTT	CASGGTDTDMQYF	once	TRBV10-3	.	TRBJ2-3
TGCGCCAGCAGCTTGGCCCCCGGGGCAGTCTCCTACGAGCAGTACTTC	CASSLAPGAVSYEQYF	many	TRBV5-1	.	TRBJ2-7
TGTGCCAGCAGTTGGGGCAAGACCCAGTACTTC	CASSWGKTQYF	.	TRBV28	.	TRBJ2-5
TGCAGTGCTAGCGGCGGGGGGTTCGCAGATACGCAGTATTTT	CSASGGGFADTQYF	few	TRBV20-1	TRBD2	TRBJ2-3
TGTGCCAGCAGTTACTCAGGGCACCTCGAGCAGTACTTC	CASSYSGHLEQYF	few	TRBV6-5	.	TRBJ2-7
TGTGCCAGCAGCTCCCGAGACAGGGCCCCTGGCTACACCTTC	CASSSRDRAPGYTF	few	TRBV7-2	TRBD1	TRBJ1-2
TGTGCCAGCGCGGGAGGCCTGGGAAACACTGAAGCTTTCTTT	CASAGGLGNTEAFF	.	TRBV11-3	.	TRBJ1-1
TGTGCCAGCAGCAAAGAGGGGACAGGGGCTTCAGATACGCAGTATTTT	CASSKEGTGASDTQYF	.	TRBV9	TRBD1	TRBJ2-3
TGTGCCAGCAGCTTATTAGGGGGCCCGATCTACGAGCAGTACTTC	CASSLLGGPIYEQYF	.	TRBV11-2	TRBD1	TRBJ2-7
TGCGCCAGCAGCCAAGATCTCTTGGGAGGGCGAAACTCCGAGCAGTACTTC	CASSQDLLGGRNSEQYF	.	TRBV4-3	TRBD2	TRBJ2-7
TGTGCCAGCAGCGAGGGGGCACTTCCAGATACGCAGTATTTT	CASSEGALPDTQYF	.	TRBV6-1	TRBD1	TRBJ2-3
TGTGCCAGCAGCTTAGGGGGACAGGGGATGCAGTACTTC	CASSLGGQGMQYF	many	TRBV7-6	TRBD1	TRBJ2-7
TGTGCCAGTACCCTTGGCATGGCTGTCGATGGGTCTGGGGCCAACGTCCTGACTTTC	CASTLGMAVDGSGANVLTF	.	TRBV19	.	TRBJ2-6
TGCAGCGTTCGGGGGATGCTCAATGAGCAGTTCTTC	CSVRGMLNEQFF	.	TRBV29-1	.	TRBJ2-1
TGTGCCAGCGTGAGGGGGGATGGAACCGGGGAGCTGTTTTTT	CASVRGDGTGELFF	.	TRBV4-2	.	TRBJ2-2
TGCAGCGCTGCCCGGGACAGGGAATGGGCCGAGCAGTACTTC	CSAARDREWAEQYF	.	TRBV29-1	TRBD1	TRBJ2-7
TGTGCCAGCAGTTTAATGAGTCCAGTTGTATCCTACGAGCAGTACTTC	CASSLMSPVVSYEQYF	.	TRBV12-3/TRBV12-4	.	TRBJ2-7
TGTGCCAGCAGCTTAGGGGCCCTGACAGGGGTAGAGGGCTACACCTTC	CASSLGALTGVEGYTF	few	TRBV7-8	TRBD1	TRBJ1-2
TGTGCCAGCAGCTTACAGGGGGGTAATCCCCAGCATTTT	CASSLQGGNPQHF	.	TRBV7-9	TRBD1	TRBJ1-5
TGTGCCAGCAGCCAAGATGGAAATTACCAGTACTCTGGAAACACCATATATTTT	CASSQDGNYQYSGNTIYF	few	TRBV4-2	.	TRBJ1-3
TGCAGCGTTGAATTTAGCGGCCAAGAGACCCAGTACTTC	CSVEFSGQETQYF	few	TRBV29-1	.	TRBJ2-5
TGTGCCAGCAGTTTTTTAGCGGACCTTAGCACAGATACGCAGTATTTT	CASSFLADLSTDTQYF	.	TRBV27	.	TRBJ2-3
TGCGCCAGCAGCTTGGGGCCTCTGGGGGATGGGTACGAGCAGTACTTC	CASSLGPLGDGYEQYF	many	TRBV5-1	.	TRBJ2-7
TGCAGTGCTAGGTGCGGACCTAACTATGGCTACACCTTC	CSARCGPNYGYTF	.	TRBV20-1	.	TRBJ1-2
TGCGCCAGCAGCCTGTTTTCACTGCAAACAGATACGCAGTATTTT	CASSLFSLQTDTQYF	.	TRBV5-1	.	TRBJ2-3
TGTGCCAGCACCTTAGGTGGCAGTTCCTACGAGCAGTACTTC	CASTLGGSSYEQYF	.	TRBV7-9	.	TRBJ2-7
TGCAGTGCTAGAGATATTACGATCTCCTACGAGCAGTACTTC	CSARDITISYEQYF	few	TRBV20-1	.	TRBJ2-7
TGCAGTGCCCTAGGGGGTCCCGGGACAGCTTATGGCTACACCTTC	CSALGGPGTAYGYTF	few	TRBV20-1	TRBD1	TRBJ1-2
TGTGCCACCAGCAGAGGAGGGACTAGCGACGAGCAGTACTTC	CATSRGGTSDEQYF	many	TRBV15	TRBD2	TRBJ2-7